This record concerns one T cell receptor (beta chain) sequence. This specimen belongs to a study of T cells after yellow fever vaccination. The CDR3 covers 13 residues. Germline CDR1 is MGHDK and CDR2 is SYGVNS. V was pared by 10 bases and J by 2 bases, with 12 bases between. TCRdb analysed the 5' RACE reads with MiXCR anew, one entry per CDR3 protein. The sample carries 610,000 or so distinct CDR3 sequences, over 9% recorded once. The sample in question was PBMCs, obtained on the day of the yellow fever booster vaccination. This sequence originates from a man under 40 who received the YFV17D yellow fever vaccine. This sequence joins TRBV25-1 and TRBJ1-3; D remains unclear. CDR3 loop: CATRGAAGNTIYF. The DNA for the CDR3 is TGTGCCACCAGAGGCGCGGCTGGAAACACCATATATTTT. The full variable domain, in which reference TRBV25-1 and TRBJ1-3 provide the parts outside the CDR3, is EADIYQTPRYLVIGTGKKITLECSQTMGHDKMYWYQQDPGMELHLIHYSYGVNSTEKGDLSSESTVSRIRTEHFPLTLESARPSHTSQYLCATRGAAGNTIYFGEGSWLTVV.